Listed here are 20 T cell receptor beta chains from one sample, sequenced in a study of CXCR4 blockade with PD-1 therapy in pancreatic cancer. Sequencing was performed with immunoSEQ multiplex PCR; in TCRdb, only in-frame clones are kept and a portion is missing. The table lists 450 to 600 clones, under 55% of them singletons. The sample was tumor tissue. These receptors all come from a human donor with pancreatic ductal adenocarcinoma.

In this sample, this clone turned up a few times. The chain joins TRBV6-8 to TRBJ1-1; D gene unclear. Germline CDR1 and CDR2: MNHGY and SAAAGT. The CDR3 runs to 13 residues. Trimming stripped 6 bases from V and 0 bases from J, with 8 bases between. CDR3: CASSPRVNTEAFF. The DNA for the CDR3 is TGTGCCAGCAGCCCTCGGGTGAACACTGAAGCTTTCTTT.

The chain combines TRBV18 with TRBJ2-5; D remains ambiguous. Germline CDR1 KGHSH, CDR2 LQKENI. Trimming stripped 1 base from V and 4 bases from J, with 10 bases between. The CDR3 totals 14 residues. The CDR3 loop reads CASSPQGLRETQYF. CDR3 DNA sequence: TGTGCCAGCTCACCACAGGGTTTAAGAGAGACCCAGTACTTC.

This chain joins TRBV29-1 and TRBJ2-7, with 9 bases aligning to TRBD1. From germline, CDR1 is SQVTM and CDR2 ANQGSEA. CDR3 length: 13 residues. Trimming removed 6 bases from V and 6 bases from J; junction bases left unmatched: 9. The CDR3 region has the DNA TGCAGCGTAGGCCGGGACAGGGTGACCGAGCAGTACTTC. It translates to CSVGRDRVTEQYF.

The J gene is TRBJ1-1, the V gene TRBV6-1; D gene ambiguous. Trimming cost V 1 base and J 1 base, with 7 bases left between them. Germline lookup yields CDR1 MNHNS and CDR2 SASEGT. The CDR3 covers 14 residues. Written as DNA, the CDR3 is TGTGCCAGCAGTGAAGAGGGCGGGAACACTGAAGCTTTCTTT. Its protein is CASSEEGGNTEAFF.

This clone appeared a few times. This chain connects TRBV14 to TRBJ2-3; 10 nucleotides line up with TRBD2. V shed 1 base, J shed 4 bases, and the junction held 5 bases outside the gene matches. CDR3 length equals 16 residues. Germline values: CDR1 SGHDN, CDR2 FVKESK. CDR3 sequence (DNA): TGTGCCAGCAGCCAAGTATCAGCGGGAGGGGCAGATACGCAGTATTTT. Encoded protein: CASSQVSAGGADTQYF.

The table lists this clone with a few counts. This sequence joins TRBV10-3 and TRBJ2-3, with 7 bases identical to TRBD2. The V gene end was trimmed by 9 bases and the J gene end by 4 bases; junction bases not matched to a gene: 4. CDR1 and CDR2 from the germline V gene are ENHRY and SYGVKD. The CDR3 totals 12 residues. The CDR3 nucleotides read TGTGCCATGAGGGGAGGGTCAGATACGCAGTATTTT. Translated: CAMRGGSDTQYF.

J is TRBJ2-7 and V is TRBV19; D gene uncertain. Trimming took 3 bases from V and 2 from J, leaving 5 bases between them. CDR3 length: 12 amino acids. Germline V gene lookup returns CDR1 LNHDA and CDR2 SQIVND (reference sequence). The CDR3 loop reads CASSIPPYEQYF. CDR3 DNA sequence: TGTGCCAGTAGTATTCCCCCCTACGAGCAGTACTTC.

This clone was observed a few times. The chain couples TRBV5-1 to TRBJ1-5; D is ambiguous. The V and J ends lost 6 bases and 1 base respectively, with 20 bases between them. Germline V gene lookup returns CDR1 SGHRS and CDR2 YFSETQ. The CDR3 is 17 amino acids. CDR3 residues: CASINGYWVSSNQPQHF. CDR3 coding DNA: TGCGCCAGCATTAATGGGTATTGGGTCTCGAGCAATCAGCCCCAGCATTTT.

This CDR3 is CASSDQRYGEQYF. CDR3 DNA: TGTGCCAGCAGTGATCAGAGGTATGGCGAGCAGTACTTC. The chain is built from TRBV6-8 and TRBJ2-7; D remains unclear. From germline, CDR1 is MNHGY and CDR2 SAAAGT. V was trimmed by 5 bases and J by 6 bases, leaving 14 bases between them. CDR3 length: 13 residues.

In DNA, the CDR3 is TGTGCCAGCAGTTACGGGGACGTGGAGACCCAGTACTTC. Amino acids: CASSYGDVETQYF. This chain links TRBV6-8 with TRBJ2-5; either TRBD1 or TRBD2 may supply D (5 bases each). CDR3 length: 13 amino acids. Trimming cost V 2 bases and J 5 bases, with 9 bases left between them. In germline, CDR1 is MNHGY, CDR2 SAAAGT.

V and J are TRBV18 and TRBJ1-5, with D tentatively TRBD1 (6 bases). This CDR3 spans 15 amino acids. V lost 8 bases and J 2 bases, leaving 16 bases between the germline ends. Germline loops: CDR1 KGHSH, CDR2 LQKENI. The CDR3: CASTESGAGNQPQHF. CDR3 in DNA: TGTGCCAGCACCGAGTCAGGGGCAGGCAATCAGCCCCAGCATTTT.

The chain is built from TRBV19 and TRBJ1-5; maybe TRBD1 (5 bases). There are 13 residues in the CDR3. Germline V gene data show CDR1 as LNHDA and CDR2 as SQIVND (reference sequence). The CDR3 spells CTSTPGPRGTQHF. The CDR3 region has the DNA TGTACCTCGACCCCGGGACCCCGCGGAACCCAGCATTTT.

This clone has a handful of counts. The chain employs TRBV6-8 and TRBJ1-1, with 9 nucleotides matching TRBD1. The germline V gene has CDR1 MNHGY and CDR2 SAAAGT. The CDR3 sequence is 14 residues long. Trimming removed 6 bases from V and 1 base from J; junction bases left unmatched: 3. The CDR3 DNA reads TGTGCCAGCAGCCGGGGACAGGGGAACACTGAAGCTTTCTTT. Its translation is CASSRGQGNTEAFF.

This clone turned up a few times. This chain connects TRBV4-1 to TRBJ2-4; D is ambiguous. The CDR3 covers 13 residues. V lost 0 bases to trimming and J lost 2 bases, with 2 bases between them. Germline values: CDR1 MGHRA, CDR2 YSYEKL. Written as DNA, the CDR3 is TGCGCCAGCAGCCAAGAGACCAAAAACATTCAGTACTTC. Translated, it gives CASSQETKNIQYF.

This sequence joins TRBV6-8 and TRBJ1-1, with 7 nucleotides matching TRBD1. The length of the CDR3 is 14 residues. V dropped 5 bases and J dropped 6; count of bases not matched to a gene: 9. Germline lookup yields CDR1 MNHGY and CDR2 SAAAGT. CDR3 region: CASSRTGVVSEAFF. CDR3 sequence (DNA): TGTGCCAGCAGTCGGACAGGAGTTGTATCTGAAGCTTTCTTT.

This clone was seen only a few times. The chain employs TRBV30 and TRBJ1-1; 9 nucleotides align to TRBD1. Germline V gene lookup returns CDR1 GTSNPN and CDR2 SVGIG (reference sequence). This CDR3 region has 16 residues. V was clipped by 1 base and J by 5 bases; unmatched bases: 11. The DNA of the CDR3 is TGTGCCTGGAGTGAACACGTGGGACAGGGATGGACTGAAGCTTTCTTT. It is translated as CAWSEHVGQGWTEAFF.

CDR3 coding DNA: TGCAGCGTCTCCCGGACAGGGGGCAACACTGAAGCTTTCTTT. As protein: CSVSRTGGNTEAFF. The J gene is TRBJ1-1, the V gene TRBV29-1, with 11 bases that match TRBD1. The germline CDR1 and CDR2 sequences are SQVTM and ANQGSEA. V trimming: 6 bases; J trimming: 2 bases; junction bases outside the gene matches: 5. This CDR3 is built from 14 residues.

This clone has just one count. The chain links TRBV29-1 to TRBJ2-5; possible D gene TRBD2, 6 bases. Per germline, CDR1 SQVTM and CDR2 ANQGSEA. V was clipped by 1 base and J by 5 bases, with 14 bases between them. There are 14 residues in the CDR3. In DNA, the CDR3 is TGCAGCGTTGAAGCGGAGCAGGAGGGGGAGACCCAGTACTTC. Translating gives CSVEAEQEGETQYF. Based on the CDR3 plus reference TRBV29-1 and TRBJ2-5, the full variable domain is SAVISQKPSRDICQRGTSLTIQCQVDSQVTMMFWYRQQPGQSLTLIATANQGSEATYESGFVIDKFPISRPNLTFSTLTVSNMSPEDSSIYLCSVEAEQEGETQYFGPGTRLLVL.

This clone was observed a few times. CDR3 in DNA: TGTGCCAGCAGGGCGAATAGGAACACTGAAGCTTTCTTT. It specifies CASRANRNTEAFF. The V and J genes are TRBV6-4 and TRBJ1-1, with D uncertain. With 6 bases removed from V and 1 base from J, the gap between germline ends came to 9 bases. This CDR3 spans 13 amino acids. Germline V gene lookup returns CDR1 MRHNA and CDR2 SNTAGT.

The CDR3 region has the DNA TGCAGCGTTGAGACAGCGATCGAGAATCTCTACGAGCAGTACTTC. Translated, it gives CSVETAIENLYEQYF. The chain carries TRBV29-1 and TRBJ2-7, with TRBD1 as a possible D gene (5 bases). Germline V lookup: CDR1 SQVTM, CDR2 ANQGSEA. V lost 3 bases and J lost 3, with 18 bases in between. The CDR3 has 15 amino acids.